A single sample gave rise to the 10 T cell receptor beta chains below, sequenced in a study of T cells in Graves' hyperthyroidism and ophthalmopathy. TCR beta CDR3 regions were amplified from RNA transcripts. Using the HTBI primer set, a first-round RT-PCR was run on the TCR CDR3. TCRdb redid the calling of the multiplex PCR reads with MiXCR, one entry per CDR3 protein. The sample lists 550,000 to 700,000 distinct CDR3 sequences; 14% to 15% were seen once. Specimen: blood. These receptors were obtained from a woman in her thirties or forties with Graves' ophthalmopathy.

This clonotype was seen many times. V and J are TRBV7-9 and TRBJ2-5; perhaps TRBD2 as D (5 bases). V was shortened by 2 bases and J by 3 bases, with 10 bases between the two germline ends. Germline V gene data show CDR1 as SEHNR and CDR2 as FQNEAQ (reference sequence). The CDR3 sequence is 14 residues long. The CDR3 loop reads CASSLPAGEETQYF. CDR3 DNA sequence: TGTGCCAGCAGCTTACCTGCCGGGGAAGAGACCCAGTACTTC.

The rearrangement links TRBV5-1 to TRBJ1-2; 8 positions match TRBD1. With 4 bases clipped from V and 2 bases from J, the junction kept 10 bases outside the gene matches. The CDR3 has 16 amino acids. Per the germline V gene, CDR1 is SGHRS and CDR2 is YFSETQ. Here the CDR3 reads CASSIPGQDINYGYTF. CDR3 DNA sequence: TGCGCCAGCAGCATCCCGGGACAGGATATAAACTATGGCTACACCTTC.

The J gene is TRBJ1-5, the V gene TRBV6-5, with D hard to call. The CDR3 runs 15 residues. In germline, CDR1 is MNHEY, CDR2 SVGAGI. Trimming pared 2 bases from V and 7 bases from J, leaving 15 bases between. CDR3 sequence (DNA): TGTGCCAGCAGTTACGGGATCGGTGGTAACCAGCCCCAGCATTTT. Its protein product is CASSYGIGGNQPQHF.

This clonotype was recorded at least ten times. The gene calls are TRBV7-8 and TRBJ2-6; no reliable D call. This CDR3 has 15 residues. Trimming took off 5 bases at V and 1 base at J, with 9 bases between the two ends. The germline V gene encodes CDR1 SGHVS and CDR2 FQNEAQ. CDR3 loop: CASSRDRSGANVLTF. CDR3 bases: TGTGCCAGCAGCCGCGACCGGTCTGGGGCCAACGTCCTGACTTTC. The variable domain in full, completed from reference TRBV7-8 and TRBJ2-6, reads GAGVSQSPRYKVAKRGQDVALRCDPISGHVSLFWYQQALGQGPEFLTYFQNEAQLDKSGLPSDRFFAERPEGSVSTLKIQRTQQEDSAVYLCASSRDRSGANVLTFGAGSRLTVL.

This clonotype was detected many times. The chain combines TRBV5-1 with TRBJ1-3; D not certain. The V end was cut by 0 bases, the J end by 3 bases, with 4 bases between. Germline CDR1 is SGHRS and CDR2 is YFSETQ. CDR3 length: 13 amino acids. The CDR3 sequence: CASSLGDGNTIYF. Written as DNA, the CDR3 is TGCGCCAGCAGCTTGGGAGATGGAAACACCATATATTTT.

This clonotype was detected only a few times. The CDR3 region is CASSIIAGVGETQYF. CDR3 nucleotides: TGTGCCAGTAGTATCATAGCGGGAGTGGGCGAGACCCAGTACTTC. The V and J genes are TRBV19 and TRBJ2-5; 9 nucleotides line up with TRBD2. The ends lost 3 bases at V and 5 bases at J; junction bases unmatched: 7. The CDR3 has 15 amino acids. The germline gives CDR1 LNHDA, CDR2 SQIVND (reference sequence).

This clonotype was observed at least ten times. The V and J genes are TRBV30 and TRBJ2-5; D is undetermined. This CDR3 has 15 residues. Germline lookup yields CDR1 GTSNPN and CDR2 SVGIG (reference sequence). The V end was cut by 4 bases, the J end by 1 base, with 16 bases between. The CDR3 DNA is TGTGCCTGGACCACGGTGAACGCCGCCCAAGAGACCCAGTACTTC. As protein: CAWTTVNAAQETQYF.

V and J are TRBV27 and TRBJ1-6; 9 nucleotides line up with TRBD1. Losses at the gene ends were 5 bases for V and 8 bases for J; bases not matched to a gene: 7. The CDR3 totals 15 residues. Germline V lookup: CDR1 MNHEY, CDR2 SMNVEV (reference sequence). This chain's CDR3 is CASSPGQGSYSPLHF. In DNA, the CDR3 is TGTGCCAGCAGTCCGGGACAGGGTAGCTATTCACCCCTCCACTTT.

This clonotype was detected ten times or more. The chain recombines TRBV20-1 with TRBJ1-1, with 7 bases lining up with TRBD1. After removal of 1 base from V and 7 bases from J, the junction contained 15 bases not matched to a gene. This CDR3 contains 16 residues. Germline V gene lookup returns CDR1 DFQATT and CDR2 SNEGSKA (reference sequence). The CDR3 loop reads CSARVSGTASVLEAFF. In nucleotides, the CDR3 is TGCAGTGCTAGAGTCTCAGGGACAGCCTCGGTCCTTGAAGCTTTCTTT.

This clonotype was counted many times. The chain has TRBV5-1 and TRBJ2-5; 8 bases are a match to TRBD1. Germline CDR1 reads SGHRS; CDR2 reads YFSETQ. Trimming at V came to 4 bases and at J to 4 bases, leaving 3 bases not matched to a gene. The CDR3 loop spans 13 amino acids. CDR3 sequence reads: CASSAGQGETQYF. The CDR3 nucleotides read TGCGCCAGCAGCGCCGGACAGGGAGAGACCCAGTACTTC.